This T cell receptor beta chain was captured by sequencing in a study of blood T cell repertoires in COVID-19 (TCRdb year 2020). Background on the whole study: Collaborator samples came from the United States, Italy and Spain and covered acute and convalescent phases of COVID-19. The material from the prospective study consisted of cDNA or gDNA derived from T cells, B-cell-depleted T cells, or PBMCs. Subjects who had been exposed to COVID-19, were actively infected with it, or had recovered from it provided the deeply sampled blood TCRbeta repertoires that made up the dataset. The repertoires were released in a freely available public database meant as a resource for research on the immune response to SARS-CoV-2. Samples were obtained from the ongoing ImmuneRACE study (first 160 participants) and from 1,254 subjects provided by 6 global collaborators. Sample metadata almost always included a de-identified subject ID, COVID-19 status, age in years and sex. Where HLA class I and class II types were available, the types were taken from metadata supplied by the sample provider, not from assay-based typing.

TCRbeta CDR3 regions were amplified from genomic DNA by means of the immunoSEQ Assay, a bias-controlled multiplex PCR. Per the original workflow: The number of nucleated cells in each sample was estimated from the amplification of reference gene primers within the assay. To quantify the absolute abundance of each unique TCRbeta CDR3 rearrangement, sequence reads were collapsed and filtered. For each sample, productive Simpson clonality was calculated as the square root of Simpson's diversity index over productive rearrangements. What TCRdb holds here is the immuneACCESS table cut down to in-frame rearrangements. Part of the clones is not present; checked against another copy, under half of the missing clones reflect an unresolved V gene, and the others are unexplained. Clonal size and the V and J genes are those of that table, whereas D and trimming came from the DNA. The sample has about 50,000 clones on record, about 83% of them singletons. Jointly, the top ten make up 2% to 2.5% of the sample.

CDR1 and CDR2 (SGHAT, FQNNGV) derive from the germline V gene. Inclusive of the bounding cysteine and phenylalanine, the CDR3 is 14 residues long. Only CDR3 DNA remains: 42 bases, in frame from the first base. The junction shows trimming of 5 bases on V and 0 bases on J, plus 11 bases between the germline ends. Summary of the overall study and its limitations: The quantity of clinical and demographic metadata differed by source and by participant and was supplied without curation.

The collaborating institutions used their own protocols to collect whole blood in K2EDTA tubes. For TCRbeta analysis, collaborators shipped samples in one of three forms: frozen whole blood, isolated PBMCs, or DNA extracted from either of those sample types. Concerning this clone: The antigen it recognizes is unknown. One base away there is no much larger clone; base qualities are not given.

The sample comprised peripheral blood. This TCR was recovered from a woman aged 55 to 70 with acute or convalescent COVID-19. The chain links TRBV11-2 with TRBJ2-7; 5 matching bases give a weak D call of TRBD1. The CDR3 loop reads CASSRQPGSYEQYF. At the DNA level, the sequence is TGTGCCAGCAGCCGACAGCCGGGCTCCTACGAGCAGTACTTC.